This T cell receptor beta chain was captured by sequencing in a study of cytomegalovirus exposure and HLA in healthy donors. Study summary: The 95 to 150 validation repertoires used a platform that matched the one used for the 550 to 800 first-cohort repertoires, as a later analysis reported. Study-wide points: One later analysis, an examination of the 120 validation repertoires, found that first-cohort TCR clusters tended to co-occur in them. There were 160 or so TCR beta chains listed as cytomegalovirus-associated.

Turning to this clone: The antigen is undetermined.

Data came from immunoSEQ multiplex PCR; TCRdb stores just in-frame clones and leaves some out. The sample lists some 190,000 clones, around nine tenths occurring once. V shed 4 bases and J 6 bases; nucleotides not matched to a gene: 10. This CDR3 is 14 amino acids long. Germline CDR1 reads SGHNT; CDR2 reads YYREEE (reference sequence). It was the roughly 110-subject validation cohort, separate from the roughly 700-subject first cohort, to which the donors belonged. The sequence derives from a man aged 25-45 years in good health and CMV-seropositive. Sample: PBMCs. The gene calls are TRBV5-4 and TRBJ2-7, with TRBD1 matching over 7 bases. The CDR3 nucleotides are TGTGCCAGCAGCCCCCCCGACAGGGCGGGCGAGCAGTACTTC. Its protein product is CASSPPDRAGEQYF. The entire variable domain, with the rest obtained from reference TRBV5-4 and TRBJ2-7, is as follows: ETGVTQSPTHLIKTRGQQVTLRCSSQSGHNTVSWYQQALGQGPQFIFQYYREEENGRGNFPPRFSGLQFPNYSSELNVNALELDDSALYLCASSPPDRAGEQYFGPGTRLTVT.